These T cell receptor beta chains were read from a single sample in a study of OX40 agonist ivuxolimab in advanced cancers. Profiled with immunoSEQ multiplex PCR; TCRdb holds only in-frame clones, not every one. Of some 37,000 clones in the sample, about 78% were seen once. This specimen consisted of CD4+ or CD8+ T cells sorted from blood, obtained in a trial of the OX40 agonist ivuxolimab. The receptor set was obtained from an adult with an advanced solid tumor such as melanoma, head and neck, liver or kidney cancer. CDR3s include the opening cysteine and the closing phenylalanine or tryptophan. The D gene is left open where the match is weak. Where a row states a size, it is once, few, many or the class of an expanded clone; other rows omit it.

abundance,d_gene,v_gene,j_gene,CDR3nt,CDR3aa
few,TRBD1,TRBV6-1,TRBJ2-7,TGTGCCAGCGCACCCCAGGGGGCAAACGAGCAGTACTTC,CASAPQGANEQYF
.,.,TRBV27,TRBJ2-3,TGTGCCAGCAGTTCATTTGGGGGATATGGGATCACAGATACGCAGTATTTT,CASSSFGGYGITDTQYF
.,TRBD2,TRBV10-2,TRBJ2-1,TGCGCCAGCAGTAATAGCGGGACGCAGTTCTTC,CASSNSGTQFF
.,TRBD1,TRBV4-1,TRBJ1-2,TGCGCCAGCAGCCATTCCGGGACAGGGTCTGTCTATGGCTACACCTTC,CASSHSGTGSVYGYTF
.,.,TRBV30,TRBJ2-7,TGTGCCTGGAGGGGTCTAGGCCTAAACGAGCAGTACTTC,CAWRGLGLNEQYF
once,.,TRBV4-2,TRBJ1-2,TGTGCCAGCGGGTTGGGTCCCAAAGGCTACACCTTC,CASGLGPKGYTF
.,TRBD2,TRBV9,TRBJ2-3,TGTGCCAGCAGCAAAAGGACTAGCGGGAGGGTTTCAGATACGCAGTATTTT,CASSKRTSGRVSDTQYF
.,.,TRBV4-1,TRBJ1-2,TGCGCCAGCAGCCCAAGACAGGTTTCAAACTATGGCTACACCTTC,CASSPRQVSNYGYTF
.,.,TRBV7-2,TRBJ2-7,TGTGCCAGCAGCTTATTATTTACCGGGTTCGAGCAGTACTTC,CASSLLFTGFEQYF
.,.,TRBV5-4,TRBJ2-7,TGTGCCAGCAGCTTCAGCGGGTCGTCCTACGAGCAGTACTTC,CASSFSGSSYEQYF
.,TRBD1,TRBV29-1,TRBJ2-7,TGCAGCGCCGATGATGGGACAGGGGGCTCCGAGCAGTACTTC,CSADDGTGGSEQYF
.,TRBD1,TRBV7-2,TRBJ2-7,TGTGCCAGCAGCTTAGACGGGACAGGGCTGTACGAGCAGTACTTC,CASSLDGTGLYEQYF
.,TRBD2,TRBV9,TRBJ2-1,TGTGCCAGCAGCGCAGATGGGACTAGCGGCAATGAGCAGTTCTTC,CASSADGTSGNEQFF
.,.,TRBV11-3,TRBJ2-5,TGTGCCAGCAGCTTAAGGGCGAGGGCCCTACAAGAGACCCAGTACTTC,CASSLRARALQETQYF
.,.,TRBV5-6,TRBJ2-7,TGTGCCAGCAGCTTGGTCGGTTCGTACGAGCAGTACTTC,CASSLVGSYEQYF
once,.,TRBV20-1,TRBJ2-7,TGCAGTGCTAGCGGGATCTACGAGCAGTACTTC,CSASGIYEQYF
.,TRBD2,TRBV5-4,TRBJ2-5,TGTGCCAGCAGCCCGGTCGCGGGAGTGAGGGAAGAGCAGTACTTC,CASSPVAGVREEQYF
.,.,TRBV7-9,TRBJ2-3,TGTGCCAGCAGCTTAAGGCCCCGGGAGTACACAGATACGCAGTATTTT,CASSLRPREYTDTQYF
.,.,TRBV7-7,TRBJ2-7,TGTGCTAGCAGCCCCCGGGTCGAGCAGTACTTC,CASSPRVEQYF
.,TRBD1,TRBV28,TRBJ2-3,TGTGCCAGCAGCCATAGCTTAAGGGGGCCAGATACGCAGTATTTT,CASSHSLRGPDTQYF